One and the same sample provided the 15 T cell receptor beta chains below, sequenced in a study of CD4 T cells in relation to SARS-CoV-2 and coronaviruses. TCRdb's table, derived via immunoSEQ multiplex PCR, lists solely in-frame clones and lacks some. The sample carries some 45,000 clones, roughly 80% recorded once. For these TCRs, the target antigens are not known. Input material: naive CD4+ T cells from PBMCs, cultured in vitro. Subset noted: naive CD4+ T cells isolated by negative enrichment. The receptors stem from an adult with COVID-19.

In this sample, this clone turned up once. This chain links TRBV3-1 (or the pseudogene TRBV3-2) with TRBJ2-3; D ambiguous. The V and J ends lost 10 bases and 1 base respectively, with 12 bases between them. Germline loops: CDR1 LGHDT, CDR2 YNNKEL (reference sequence). This CDR3 contains 13 residues. CDR3 nucleotides: TGTGCCACCTCGGGCTGGGGCACAGATACGCAGTATTTT. Its translation: CATSGWGTDTQYF.

This rearrangement joins TRBV24-1 to TRBJ2-3, with D perhaps TRBD1 (5 bases). V gave up 9 bases and J gave up 0 bases, with 12 bases separating them. Germline CDR1 and CDR2: KGHDR and SFDVKD. The length of the CDR3 is 14 residues. CDR3 residues: CATGASASTDTQYF. The CDR3 DNA follows: TGTGCCACCGGGGCATCCGCTAGCACAGATACGCAGTATTTT.

This rearrangement joins TRBV7-3 to TRBJ2-3; D uncertain. Germline CDR1 reads SGHTA; CDR2 reads FQGTGA. The ends were cut back, 4 bases at V and 1 base at J, with 15 bases in the middle. The CDR3 covers 16 residues. DNA for the CDR3: TGTGCCAGCAGCTCTGGTGCGGTCTTCGGCACAGATACGCAGTATTTT. This translates into CASSSGAVFGTDTQYF. Complete variable domain (other parts from reference TRBV7-3 and TRBJ2-3): GAGVSQTPSNKVTEKGKYVELRCDPISGHTALYWYRQSLGQGPEFLIYFQGTGAADDSGLPNDRFFAVRPEGSVSTLKIQRTERGDSAVYLCASSSGAVFGTDTQYFGPGTRLTVL.

This clone was observed a single time. The chain recombines TRBV10-3 with TRBJ1-2, with D perhaps TRBD1 (5 bases). Trimming stripped 6 bases from V and 4 bases from J, with 21 bases between. This CDR3 comprises 16 residues. The germline V gene has CDR1 ENHRY and CDR2 SYGVKD. CDR3 region: CAISERGLPPTYGYTF. Here the CDR3 DNA reads TGTGCCATCAGCGAGAGGGGACTTCCCCCGACCTATGGCTACACCTTC.

A single count supports this clone. V usage is TRBV7-2 and J usage is TRBJ1-1; 9 positions match TRBD1. J gave up 6 bases and V 5 bases, and 7 bases lay outside the gene matches. The CDR3 consists of 14 residues. Germline V CDR1 and CDR2: SGHTA, FQGNSA. The CDR3 sequence: CASSGMDRGAEAFF. CDR3 DNA: TGTGCCAGCAGCGGAATGGACAGGGGCGCTGAAGCTTTCTTT. Complete variable domain (other parts from reference TRBV7-2 and TRBJ1-1): GAGVSQSPSNKVTEKGKDVELRCDPISGHTALYWYRQSLGQGLEFLIYFQGNSAPDKSGLPSDRFSAERTGGSVSTLTIQRTQQEDSAVYLCASSGMDRGAEAFFGQGTRLTVV.

The J gene is TRBJ2-1, the V gene TRBV5-5; D not resolved. Germline CDR1 SGHKS, CDR2 YYEKEE (reference sequence). CDR3 length: 15 amino acids. Deletions cut 0 bases from V and 7 bases from J, with 14 bases between. This chain's CDR3 is CASSLDYPALNEQFF. As DNA, the CDR3 is TGTGCCAGCAGCTTGGACTACCCCGCCTTGAATGAGCAGTTCTTC.

The chain is built from TRBV7-9 and TRBJ2-7; 12 bases are a match to TRBD2. The V gene's germline CDR1 is SEHNR and CDR2 FQNEAQ (reference sequence). V gave up 2 bases and J gave up 12 bases; unmatched junction bases: 8. The CDR3 is 14 residues long. The CDR3 sequence: CASSLTLTSGSVYF. Written as DNA, the CDR3 is TGTGCCAGCAGCTTAACCCTGACTAGCGGGAGTGTGTACTTC.

This chain uses TRBV18 with TRBJ1-1; 7 positions match TRBD1. Germline assignment: CDR1 KGHSH and CDR2 LQKENI. The V segment lost 3 bases and the J segment 1 base; nucleotides outside the gene matches: 5. The CDR3 is 15 amino acids. The CDR3: CASSPRGPGNTEAFF. The CDR3, as DNA: TGTGCCAGCTCACCTAGGGGGCCGGGGAACACTGAAGCTTTCTTT. Looking up the rest from reference TRBV18 and TRBJ1-1 gives the full variable domain: NAGVMQNPRHLVRRRGQEARLRCSPMKGHSHVYWYRQLPEEGLKFMVYLQKENIIDESGMPKERFSAEFPKEGPSILRIQQVVRGDSAAYFCASSPRGPGNTEAFFGQGTRLTVV.

The J gene is TRBJ1-6, the V gene TRBV19; the match to TRBD1 covers 7 bases. Per the germline V gene, CDR1 is LNHDA and CDR2 is SQIVND (reference sequence). The CDR3 consists of 15 residues. V gave up 7 bases and J gave up 1 base; unmatched junction bases: 4. The CDR3: CASKEQGSYNSPLHF. For the CDR3, the DNA is TGTGCCAGTAAAGAACAGGGGTCCTATAATTCACCCCTCCACTTT.

V and J are TRBV28 and TRBJ2-5; D not resolved. Germline-derived CDR1 and CDR2 are MDHEN and SYDVKM. CDR3 size: 13 residues. The germline V and J ends were trimmed by 6 bases and 4 bases, with 12 bases remaining between them. The CDR3 DNA reads as TGTGCCAGCAGGAAGGGTTTCCGAGAGACCCAGTACTTC. Translating it yields CASRKGFRETQYF.

The sample holds a few counts of this clone. The V gene is TRBV24-1, the J gene TRBJ2-1, with a tentative D call TRBD2 (5 bases). V shed 5 bases and J shed 6 bases, with 7 bases lying between them. Germline CDR1 reads KGHDR; CDR2 reads SFDVKD. This CDR3 is built from 12 residues. CDR3 DNA: TGTGCCACCAGTGCTACTAGCAATGAGCAGTTCTTC. Translated, it gives CATSATSNEQFF.

The chain joins TRBV3-1 (or the pseudogene TRBV3-2) to TRBJ1-1, with 7 positions matching TRBD1. The V gene's germline CDR1 is LGHDT and CDR2 YNNKEL (reference sequence). Trimming at V came to 4 bases and at J to 6 bases, leaving 17 bases not matched to a gene. The CDR3 runs 17 residues. The CDR3: CASSLSTGLVPPAEAFF. As DNA, the CDR3 is TGTGCCAGCAGCCTCTCGACAGGGTTGGTCCCGCCCGCTGAAGCTTTCTTT.

This clone was seen a few times. The CDR3 reads CASSPSVSSYEQYF. The CDR3 DNA reads as TGTGCCAGCAGCCCATCAGTGAGCTCCTACGAGCAGTACTTC. V is TRBV3-1 (or the pseudogene TRBV3-2) and J is TRBJ2-7; no clear D. The V end was cut by 4 bases, the J end by 0 bases, with 10 bases between. Germline-derived CDR1 and CDR2 are LGHDT and YNNKEL (reference sequence). The CDR3 loop spans 14 amino acids.

This chain connects TRBV28 to TRBJ1-2; TRBD1 matches 7 bases. The CDR3 has 14 residues. CDR1 is MDHEN, CDR2 SYDVKM, per germline. With 0 bases clipped from V and 2 bases from J, the junction kept 0 bases outside the gene matches. In nucleotides, the CDR3 is TGTGCCAGCAGTTTATGGGGACAGAACTATGGCTACACCTTC. The encoded protein is CASSLWGQNYGYTF.

CDR3 sequence: CSVDAGLLAQYF. As DNA, the CDR3 is TGCAGCGTAGACGCGGGCCTCCTAGCGCAGTATTTT. J is TRBJ2-3 and V is TRBV29-1, with a tentative D call TRBD2 (5 bases). Germline V lookup: CDR1 SQVTM, CDR2 ANQGSEA. The V gene lost 6 bases and the J gene lost 10 bases, with 17 bases spanning the gap. CDR3 length: 12 amino acids.